Listed below are T cell receptor beta chains from one sample, sequenced in a study. Profiling relied on immunoSEQ multiplex PCR, and the TCRdb table lists in-frame clones only, not all of them. The table lists nearly 70,000 clones, 93% of them singletons. Sequencing was carried out using PBMCs. Source of these receptors: a man aged 35 to 55 with rheumatoid arthritis. CDR3s include the opening cysteine and the closing phenylalanine or tryptophan. D genes are given only for firm matches. Not all rows give a size; the values are once, few, many and, for expanded clones, a class.

j_call,v_call,clone_size,d_call,cdr3_nt,cdr3_aa
TRBJ2-7,TRBV5-5,.,.,TGTGCCAGCCACCATAGCGGAGCCTACGAGCAGTACTTC,CASHHSGAYEQYF
TRBJ2-5,TRBV6-2/TRBV6-3,.,.,TGTGCCAGCAGCCCGCTATGGGGTGAGACCCAGTACTTC,CASSPLWGETQYF
TRBJ1-4,TRBV10-3,.,.,TGTGCCATCAGTCCAGGGTCTAATGAAAAACTGTTTTTT,CAISPGSNEKLFF
TRBJ2-5,TRBV27,.,TRBD1,TGTGCCAGCAGTCTACGGACAGGGGAGACCCAGTACTTC,CASSLRTGETQYF
TRBJ1-3,TRBV5-1,.,.,TGCGCCAGCAGCTTGGACAGGGCTGGAAACACCATATATTTT,CASSLDRAGNTIYF
TRBJ2-2,TRBV4-2,once,.,TGTGCCAGCAGGGCCACGGGTGCTAACACCGGGGAGCTGTTTTTT,CASRATGANTGELFF
TRBJ1-5,TRBV19,.,.,TGTGCCAGTACTGGGAATGGGGGGGGCAATCAGCCCCAGCATTTT,CASTGNGGGNQPQHF
TRBJ1-4,TRBV29-1,.,.,TGCAGCGTGGTAAGACAGGCAACTAATGAAAAACTGTTTTTT,CSVVRQATNEKLFF
TRBJ2-1,TRBV4-3,.,.,TGCGCCAGCAGCCAAGGGATATCGCCTAGCGCGAGCGATGAGCAGTTCTTC,CASSQGISPSASDEQFF
TRBJ1-4,TRBV9,once,.,TGTGCCAGCAGCGCCGACACCGCTAATGAAAAACTGTTTTTT,CASSADTANEKLFF
TRBJ2-1,TRBV3-1/TRBV3-2,few,.,TGTGCCAGCAGCCTTTCGAATGAGCAGTTCTTC,CASSLSNEQFF
TRBJ2-1,TRBV3-1/TRBV3-2,.,.,TGTGCCAGCAGCCAAAGAGCGGTTGGTCTCGATGAGCAGTTCTTC,CASSQRAVGLDEQFF
TRBJ1-2,TRBV27,.,.,TGTGCCAGCAGTCCCACAGGTCGGGCTAACTATGGCTACACCTTC,CASSPTGRANYGYTF
TRBJ2-3,TRBV6-5,.,TRBD2,TGTGCCAGCAGCGGACTAGCGGCTAATCGGGATACGCAGTATTTT,CASSGLAANRDTQYF
TRBJ2-7,TRBV28,few,TRBD1,TGTGCCAGCCGACAGGGGGCTTTTTCGTACGAGCAGTACTTC,CASRQGAFSYEQYF
TRBJ2-2,TRBV25-1,once,TRBD2,TGTGCCAGCAGTGAGCTAGGTAGCGGGAGGGCGTCCGGGGAGCTGTTTTTT,CASSELGSGRASGELFF
TRBJ1-6,TRBV3-1/TRBV3-2,.,.,TGTGCCAGCAGCCGACGCCCTAATTCACCCCTCCACTTT,CASSRRPNSPLHF
TRBJ1-1,TRBV18,.,.,TGTGCCAGCTCACCGGGGGCCTTGGGAACTGAAGCTTTCTTT,CASSPGALGTEAFF
TRBJ1-6,TRBV11-2,once,.,TGTGCCAGCAGCGAGAACAGGGTGGGTTCACCCCTCCACTTT,CASSENRVGSPLHF
TRBJ2-6,TRBV11-3,.,.,TGTGCCAGCAGCCTCGGAACCCCCGGGGCCAACGTCCTGACTTTC,CASSLGTPGANVLTF
TRBJ2-5,TRBV18,.,.,TGTGCCAGCTCACCACCTTCGAGGGCCTCGGGGGAGACCCAGTACTTC,CASSPPSRASGETQYF
TRBJ2-3,TRBV7-3,.,TRBD2,TGTGCCAGCAGCACTAGCGGGGGGGCATTAGGTACAGATACGCAGTATTTT,CASSTSGGALGTDTQYF
TRBJ2-2,TRBV7-9,.,.,TGTGCGATCCAAGCCTCGGGGAACACCGGGGAGCTGTTTTTT,CAIQASGNTGELFF
TRBJ2-7,TRBV3-1/TRBV3-2,.,.,TGTGCCAGCAGCCGTGCAGGGCGAATTTCCCACGAGCAGTACTTC,CASSRAGRISHEQYF
TRBJ2-3,TRBV7-3,.,.,TGTGCCAGCAGTGCAGAGAACACAGATACGCAGTATTTT,CASSAENTDTQYF
TRBJ2-5,TRBV10-3,.,.,TGTGCCATCAGTGGGACAGCAGCTCAAGAGACCCAGTACTTC,CAISGTAAQETQYF
TRBJ1-4,TRBV2,.,.,TGTGCCAGCATTGGATCGTGGGGGGAAAAACTGTTTTTT,CASIGSWGEKLFF
TRBJ1-1,TRBV28,.,.,TGTGCCAGCAGTTTTCAGGGTCGGCCGGAGGTCTTT,CASSFQGRPEVF
TRBJ2-3,TRBV30,.,.,TGTGCCTGGAGTGTAGGGCAGGGGTTTCTTTATTTT,CAWSVGQGFLYF
TRBJ2-7,TRBV19,.,.,TGTGCCAGTAGTGCCACTAGGCGCTCCTACGAGCAGTACTTC,CASSATRRSYEQYF
TRBJ2-1,TRBV24-1,.,.,TGTGCCACCAGTGACAACCCCACAGGCCGGGCCTACAATGAGCAGTTCTTC,CATSDNPTGRAYNEQFF